Listed below are T cell receptor beta chains from one sample, sequenced in a study of blood T cell repertoires in COVID-19. TCRdb keeps only in-frame clones here, not all; method: immunoSEQ multiplex PCR. The sample lists roughly 250,000 clones, 88% occurring once. The source material was PBMCs or T cells enriched from blood (not recorded which). The source is a woman between 40 and 55 years old who had been exposed to COVID-19. CDR3s include the opening cysteine and the closing phenylalanine or tryptophan. The order of the fields is CDR3 DNA, CDR3 protein, D gene, clone size, J gene, V gene. A D gene is named only where the DNA matches it firmly. The size of a clone is reported for some rows only, either as once, few or many, or as a class for expanded clones.

CDR3nt: TGTGCCAGCAGCCAAGGGGGCACGGCTGAAGCTTTCTTT
CDR3aa: CASSQGGTAEAFF
d_gene: .
abundance: .
j_gene: TRBJ1-1
v_gene: TRBV3-1/TRBV3-2

CDR3nt: TGTGCCAGCCGCCCCACGGCAGGGGCAAATGAAAAACTGTTTTTT
CDR3aa: CASRPTAGANEKLFF
d_gene: .
abundance: .
j_gene: TRBJ1-4
v_gene: TRBV5-1

CDR3nt: TGTGCCAGCAGTCCCTCCGACAGGGGCGGTGCTTTCTTT
CDR3aa: CASSPSDRGGAFF
d_gene: TRBD1
abundance: few
j_gene: TRBJ1-1
v_gene: TRBV28

CDR3nt: TGTGCCAGCAGTTTTTTAGAGAACACCGGGGAGCTGTTTTTT
CDR3aa: CASSFLENTGELFF
d_gene: .
abundance: .
j_gene: TRBJ2-2
v_gene: TRBV6-5

CDR3nt: TGTGCCAGCTCACCTGCGGGGCTTAAGGACAATGAGCAGTTCTTC
CDR3aa: CASSPAGLKDNEQFF
d_gene: .
abundance: .
j_gene: TRBJ2-1
v_gene: TRBV18

CDR3nt: TGCGCCAGCAGCCCATGGACAGGGCAAGATTCACCCCTCCACTTT
CDR3aa: CASSPWTGQDSPLHF
d_gene: TRBD1
abundance: few
j_gene: TRBJ1-6
v_gene: TRBV4-1

CDR3nt: TGCAGCGCCCCAACCGGGACAGGGGTAGAGACCCAGTACTTC
CDR3aa: CSAPTGTGVETQYF
d_gene: TRBD1
abundance: .
j_gene: TRBJ2-5
v_gene: TRBV29-1

CDR3nt: TGTGCCAGCAGTTTTCCAGGGATCTATGGCTACACCTTC
CDR3aa: CASSFPGIYGYTF
d_gene: .
abundance: once
j_gene: TRBJ1-2
v_gene: TRBV27

CDR3nt: TGTGCCAGCAGTGAACAGGGAAGCTATGGCTACACCTTC
CDR3aa: CASSEQGSYGYTF
d_gene: .
abundance: once
j_gene: TRBJ1-2
v_gene: TRBV6-1

CDR3nt: TGTGCCAGCAGCTTGGCCTACGTGTGGCAGGGGGGCGGTAATTCACCCCTCCACTTT
CDR3aa: CASSLAYVWQGGGNSPLHF
d_gene: TRBD1
abundance: .
j_gene: TRBJ1-6
v_gene: TRBV5-4